One sample yielded the 19 T cell receptor beta chains listed below, sequenced in a study of blood T cells in healthy people across ages. Alongside a J-beta primer mix, a sample-barcoded 5' primer served in a second PCR lasting about 6 to 12 cycles. TCRdb independently ran MiXCR on the 5' RACE reads; one entry per CDR3 protein. The sample has 780,000 or so distinct CDR3 sequences; about 53% are singletons. Material: blood. Receptor source: a man at least 80 years old in good health.

The chain uses TRBV7-9 and TRBJ1-2, with TRBD1 as a possible D gene (5 bases). The germline V and J ends were trimmed by 2 bases and 6 bases, with 16 bases remaining between them. Germline-derived CDR1 and CDR2 are SEHNR and FQNEAQ (reference sequence). This CDR3 contains 15 residues. CDR3 nucleotide sequence: TGTGCCAGCAGCTTACGGCAGGGTCCGGGGGATGGCTACACCTTC. The encoded protein is CASSLRQGPGDGYTF.

This clonotype was seen only a few times. V is TRBV28 and J is TRBJ1-1, with TRBD1 matching 10 bases. Germline CDR1 reads MDHEN; CDR2 reads SYDVKM. The V gene end was trimmed by 6 bases and the J gene end by 5 bases; junction bases not matched to a gene: 6. This CDR3 is 14 amino acids long. CDR3 in amino acids: CASRTGGAGTEAFF. CDR3 nucleotides: TGTGCCAGCAGGACAGGGGGCGCGGGGACTGAAGCTTTCTTT.

The chain is built from TRBV20-1 and TRBJ2-1; 14 bases agree with TRBD2. The CDR3 extends over 16 amino acids. Per the germline V gene, CDR1 is DFQATT and CDR2 is SNEGSKA (reference sequence). V lost 5 bases, J lost 5 bases, and 8 bases stayed unmatched. CDR3 in DNA: TGCAGTGCTTCAGGACTAGCGGGAGGACTCGACAATGAGCAGTTCTTC. Its translation is CSASGLAGGLDNEQFF.

The rearrangement links TRBV20-1 to TRBJ2-1; 12 bases line up with TRBD2. The CDR3 has 14 residues. Looked up from germline, CDR1 is DFQATT and CDR2 is SNEGSKA (reference sequence). V shed 3 bases and J 9 bases; nucleotides not matched to a gene: 6. The CDR3 DNA reads TGCAGTGCTAGCGGTCAGACTAGCGGGAGTGAGCAGTTCTTC. It translates to CSASGQTSGSEQFF.

About this clonotype itself: This could be a read error, since a much larger clone is one nucleotide away. This chain joins TRBV12-3 or TRBV12-4 and TRBJ2-1; the D is unclear. Gene TRBJ2-7 matches the end of the DNA better, so the J call may be wrong. This CDR3 has 14 amino acids. The CDR3 region is CASSHQYSYNEQYF. The DNA of the CDR3 is TGTGCCAGCAGCCACCAATACTCCTACAATGAGCAGTACTTC.

The chain recombines TRBV30 with TRBJ2-1; 10 bases align to TRBD2. With V trimmed by 4 bases and J by 10 bases, 7 bases remained unmatched. Germline CDR1 and CDR2: GTSNPN and SVGIG (reference sequence). CDR3 length: 13 amino acids. CDR3 nucleotides: TGTGCCTGGAAACTAGCGGGGACTGGAGAGCAGTTCTTC. Protein sequence: CAWKLAGTGEQFF.

This clonotype was seen a few times. The rearrangement links TRBV4-3 to TRBJ2-3, with D uncertain. Germline CDR1 LGHNA, CDR2 YSLEER. V gave up 2 bases and J gave up 2 bases, with 8 bases separating them. The CDR3 is made up of 14 amino acids. The CDR3: CASSQLPTTDTQYF. DNA for the CDR3: TGCGCCAGCAGCCAACTCCCGACCACAGATACGCAGTATTTT.

This clonotype was picked up one time. The chain employs TRBV12-3 or TRBV12-4 and TRBJ2-1; 10 bases agree with TRBD2. V lost 5 bases, J lost 8 bases, and 12 bases stayed unmatched. The CDR3 runs 16 residues. The CDR3 region is CASSTSGKHIMDEQFF. CDR3 DNA: TGTGCCAGCAGTACTAGCGGGAAACACATAATGGATGAGCAGTTCTTC.

This chain links TRBV24-1 with TRBJ2-3; D gene unclear. V lost 5 bases, J lost 5 bases, and 16 bases lay in between. The V gene's germline CDR1 is KGHDR and CDR2 SFDVKD. This CDR3 region has 15 residues. The CDR3: CATSAVGPVIDTQYF. The CDR3 DNA reads as TGTGCCACCAGTGCCGTAGGACCCGTAATAGATACGCAGTATTTT.

The chain joins TRBV12-3 or TRBV12-4 to TRBJ1-1; D unresolved. Trimming took 7 bases from V and 7 from J, leaving 16 bases between them. The CDR3 has 13 residues. CDR3 bases: TGTGCCAGCACCAATAGAGTAGGTGGTGAAGCTTTCTTT. Translated: CASTNRVGGEAFF.

The chain is built from TRBV24-1 and TRBJ2-2; possible D gene TRBD1, 5 bases. V lost 1 base and J lost 5, with 10 bases in between. Germline V lookup: CDR1 KGHDR, CDR2 SFDVKD. CDR3 length: 15 residues. The CDR3 DNA is TGTGCCACCAGTGATTTAGGCAGGGCAACCGGGGAGCTGTTTTTT. It encodes CATSDLGRATGELFF.

This chain connects TRBV3-1 to TRBJ2-7; tentatively, D is TRBD1 (5 bases). The germline CDR1 and CDR2 sequences are LGHDT and YNNKEL (reference sequence). The CDR3 runs to 13 residues. V lost 0 bases to trimming and J lost 4 bases, with 7 bases between them. The CDR3 reads CASSQEGLYEQYF. The CDR3 coding sequence is TGTGCCAGCAGCCAAGAGGGGCTTTACGAGCAGTACTTC.

This clonotype showed up just a few times. The V and J genes are TRBV27 and TRBJ2-5; 12 nucleotides line up with TRBD1. The DNA end favors TRBJ2-7, so the J call may be wrong. This CDR3 is built from 16 residues. Germline values: CDR1 MNHEY, CDR2 SMNVEV (reference sequence). The CDR3 DNA reads as TGTGCCAGCAGTCCCTGGCGGGGGACAGGGGGCGACGAGCAGTACTTC. It yields the protein CASSPWRGTGGDEQYF.

The V and J genes are TRBV7-2 and TRBJ2-1; 14 nucleotides match TRBD2. The CDR3 runs 16 residues. Unmatched junction bases numbered 9, after V lost 4 bases and J lost 10 bases. In germline, CDR1 is SGHTA, CDR2 FQGNSA. The DNA of the CDR3 is TGTGCCAGCAGCTCCGGGACTAGCGGGAGCCTGGGGGAGCAGTTCTTC. It translates to CASSSGTSGSLGEQFF.

The chain joins TRBV7-2 to TRBJ2-3; D might be TRBD2 (6 bases). Germline CDR1 reads SGHTA; CDR2 reads FQGNSA. The V and J ends lost 8 bases and 0 bases respectively, with 15 bases between them. This CDR3 comprises 15 residues. The CDR3 coding sequence is TGTGCCAGCGGGCCGCGGGGCCCTAGCACAGATACGCAGTATTTT. Translated: CASGPRGPSTDTQYF. Together with reference TRBV7-2 and TRBJ2-3, the CDR3 gives the full variable domain: GAGVSQSPSNKVTEKGKDVELRCDPISGHTALYWYRQSLGQGLEFLIYFQGNSAPDKSGLPSDRFSAERTGGSVSTLTIQRTQQEDSAVYLCASGPRGPSTDTQYFGPGTRLTVL.

The CDR3 nucleotides read TGCAGTGCTCCTCCGAGACAGGTCGACGATGAGCAGTTCTTC. It is translated as CSAPPRQVDDEQFF. The chain has TRBV20-1 and TRBJ2-1; possible D gene TRBD1, 6 bases. Trimming removed 5 bases at V and 8 bases at J, with 19 bases between. The CDR3 has 14 residues. The germline CDR1 and CDR2 sequences are DFQATT and SNEGSKA (reference sequence).

This chain links TRBV25-1 with TRBJ2-1; TRBD2 might be the D (6 bases). CDR3 size: 17 residues. Trimming left V 8 bases short and J 0 bases short, with 20 bases between. The germline V gene encodes CDR1 MGHDK and CDR2 SYGVNS. The CDR3 reads CASRTLAGGSSYNEQFF. CDR3 sequence (DNA): TGTGCCAGCCGGACGTTGGCTGGGGGGAGCTCCTACAATGAGCAGTTCTTC. The full variable domain, rest sourced from reference TRBV25-1 and TRBJ2-1, is EADIYQTPRYLVIGTGKKITLECSQTMGHDKMYWYQQDPGMELHLIHYSYGVNSTEKGDLSSESTVSRIRTEHFPLTLESARPSHTSQYLCASRTLAGGSSYNEQFFGPGTRLTVL.

The chain is built from TRBV9 and TRBJ2-7; 7 bases are shared with TRBD2. CDR1 and CDR2 from the germline V gene are SGDLS and YYNGEE. Trimming took 3 bases from V and 3 from J; bases not matched to a gene: 9. This CDR3 contains 15 residues. CDR3 coding DNA: TGTGCCAGCAGCGCGGGAGGACTAGGGGACTACGAGCAGTACTTC. This encodes CASSAGGLGDYEQYF. Using reference TRBV9 and TRBJ2-7 for the parts outside the CDR3, the full variable domain is DSGVTQTPKHLITATGQRVTLRCSPRSGDLSVYWYQQSLDQGLQFLIQYYNGEERAKGNILERFSAQQFPDLHSELNLSSLELGDSALYFCASSAGGLGDYEQYFGPGTRLTVT.

V and J are TRBV28 and TRBJ2-3; weak D call: TRBD1 (6 bases). V was shortened by 4 bases and J by 1 base, with 15 bases between the two germline ends. The CDR3 has 16 residues. Germline CDR1 MDHEN, CDR2 SYDVKM. The CDR3 DNA is TGTGCCAGCAGTTCCGCCGGGACACCTCGCACAGATACGCAGTATTTT. Residues: CASSSAGTPRTDTQYF.